This T cell receptor beta chain was identified in a study of identical twins. TCRdb re-called the 5' RACE reads through MiXCR, storing one row per CDR3 protein. The sample holds around 480,000 distinct CDR3 sequences, 13% to 15% seen once. Germline V gives CDR1 SGHTA, CDR2 FQGNSA. The V segment lost 10 bases and the J segment 5 bases; nucleotides outside the gene matches: 13. The length of the CDR3 is 15 residues. These data also featured in a second study, about yellow fever vaccine responses in identical twins.

This TCR derives from a young woman in good health. This chain links TRBV7-2 with TRBJ2-5; 10 nucleotides align to TRBD2. Sequencing was performed on CD4+ T cells sorted from blood. The CDR3 DNA is TGTGCCACCGAGGGACCTAGCGGGAGTTTGGAGACCCAGTACTTC. Translation: CATEGPSGSLETQYF.